This paragraph reports one T cell receptor beta chain. No antigen is known for it. This record comes from a study of blood T cells in healthy people across ages. As for the study in general: Roughly one uniquely barcoded beta molecule per two T cells was captured.

Regarding the study as a whole: Among T cells, TCR beta diversity per million cells dropped roughly linearly as age rose.

The CDR3 covers 12 residues. Germline V gene lookup returns CDR1 SGHNT and CDR2 YYREEE (reference sequence). V shed 7 bases and J shed 9 bases, with 14 bases lying between them. A second about 7 to 11 cycle PCR used barcoded and J-beta primers. In TCRdb, the 5' RACE reads were re-called with MiXCR into one record per CDR3 protein. The data show some 1,500,000 distinct CDR3 sequences, approximately 43% seen once. This rearrangement joins TRBV5-4 to TRBJ2-1, with unresolved D. The sequenced sample consisted of blood. The source of this sequence is a woman younger than 35 in good health. The CDR3 spells CASQDGGGEQFF. CDR3 in DNA: TGTGCCAGCCAGGACGGTGGCGGTGAGCAGTTCTTC. The variable domain in full, completed from reference TRBV5-4 and TRBJ2-1, reads ETGVTQSPTHLIKTRGQQVTLRCSSQSGHNTVSWYQQALGQGPQFIFQYYREEENGRGNFPPRFSGLQFPNYSSELNVNALELDDSALYLCASQDGGGEQFFGPGTRLTVL.